Detailed here is one T cell receptor beta chain. There are many counts of this clonotype. This clone's antigen is unknown. Base-call qualities are not available, and no considerably larger clone is one nucleotide away. Ophthalmopathy patients had moderately to severely active disease, Clinical Activity Score of at least 3, NOSPECS grade of at least 4, and duration under 3 months. The study excluded patients with uncontrolled infections, other autoimmune diseases, pregnancy or lactation. Clinical symptoms, serum thyroxine and TRAb, thyroid ultrasound, and orbital computed tomography formed the basis for the diagnoses. PBMCs were isolated from more than 8 ml of fresh peripheral blood by Ficoll-Paque density gradient centrifugation. Total RNA was extracted using Trizol reagent, and RNA quality was assessed on an Agilent 2100 Bioanalyzer. The TCR beta CDR3 regions were amplified from RNA transcripts. For the first round of RT-PCR on the TCR CDR3, the HTBI primer set was used together with the Qiagen OneStep RT-PCR kit. A second multiplex PCR round built the libraries, followed by size selection and purification. Sequencing of the libraries was done on an Illumina HiSeq2000 using paired-end 100 bp reads. Concerning the study's data processing: SOAPnuke was used to process the raw data, removing reads that contained adapters or uncalled bases, had a mean Phred below 15, or lacked an exact match to the constant primer or identifier. High-quality paired reads were merged with COPE v1.2.5, and unique nucleotide sequences were defined as clonotypes. Clonotypes were aligned to IMGT TRBV, TRBD and TRBJ reference segments using MiTCR v1.1. Analysis was restricted to V-J combinations with a frequency above 0.0001, which covered roughly 99% of repertoires. The TCS score was defined as F50 (clonal expansion) divided by E x V (chaos), with BLOSUM62-based TCRdist calculated between CDR3 peptides within each V-J. Welch's t-statistics and random forest reduced around 510 V-J features to 10 to 15, which were used in a naive Bayes classifier (R e1071). TCRdb ran its own pipeline on the public reads, namely fastp trimming at Q25 and MiXCR clone calling, and kept in-frame beta chains. Rows with one shared CDR3 protein collapse into an entry with the most common genes and DNA. Here the V and J calls rest on TCRdb's processing, not on the authors' analysis. The sample profile shows about 350,000 distinct CDR3 sequences; approximately 14% of them were found once. The ten largest clones represent roughly 35% of the sample.

This entry is derived from a study of T cells in Graves' hyperthyroidism and ophthalmopathy (dated by TCRdb to about 2019). At the level of the whole study: Peripheral blood was collected at initial diagnosis, before any treatment. TCR V-J signatures able to tell the groups apart were searched for in a discovery cohort of 90 to 100 patients, of whom about 40 had Graves' ophthalmopathy and more than 55 had stable Graves' hyperthyroidism. The approximately 100 discovery patients were divided at random into training and test sets in a 7:3 ratio. Prospective prediction of ophthalmopathy was tested in an independent validation cohort of some 20 hyperthyroidism patients and roughly 16 patients who later progressed to ophthalmopathy. After blood sampling, hyperthyroidism patients were treated with methimazole at a starting dose of 30 mg daily, and ophthalmopathy patients were treated with high-dose intravenous methylprednisolone. According to the paper, TCR Vbeta CDR3 sequencing was carried out on 135 peripheral blood samples, which came from 40 to 45 ophthalmopathy, around 74 hyperthyroidism and 17 progressor patients. In several Graves' hyperthyroidism patients, the study also compared T-cell repertoires from thyroid tissue with T-cell repertoires from blood.

Here is what the overall study found, with its caveats: Most expanded thyroid clonotypes (frequency above 0.001) were also detected in blood, a finding suggesting that blood repertoires may reflect thyroid immune responses. During validation, the model predicted progression to ophthalmopathy a median of approximately 7 months ahead of onset, with 70.59% sensitivity and 72.22% specificity. In cross-validation, a model built on a 13 V-J signature told ophthalmopathy apart from stable hyperthyroidism with about 90% sensitivity and about 81% specificity, and in testing the same model reached 80%/75%. No statistical method was used to set the sample size in advance, and investigators knew the group allocation.

Inclusive of the bounding cysteine and phenylalanine, the CDR3 is 19 residues long. Only CDR3 DNA is held: 57 bases, read in frame from base 1. Per the germline V gene, KGHDR is the CDR1 and SFDVKD is the CDR2. Clipping removes 10 bases from V and 1 base from J, with 13 as the unmatched junction base count. This receptor was obtained from a middle-aged woman with Graves' ophthalmopathy. The rearranged chain carries TRBV24-1 and TRBJ2-1; 15 central bases correspond to TRBD2. Sequencing used blood. DNA sequence: TGTGCCACTTCAGGACTAGCGGGAGGGCCCGGTATTTCCTACAATGAGCAGTTCTTC. It translates as CATSGLAGGPGISYNEQFF.